This T cell receptor beta chain was sequenced for a study of CD8 T cells in ankylosing spondylitis. This clonotype was recorded many times. This CDR3 has 16 amino acids. Germline V gives CDR1 MNHEY, CDR2 SVGAGI. V dropped 0 bases and J dropped 0 bases, with 9 bases sitting between them. TCRdb re-called the 5' RACE reads through MiXCR, storing one row per CDR3 protein. The table has about 130,000 distinct CDR3 sequences, about 7% seen once; the top ten hold roughly an eighth. This TCR came from a female donor with ankylosing spondylitis or in good health (not recorded which). The rearrangement links TRBV6-5 to TRBJ1-3; D is uncertain. What was sequenced was blood, either unsorted or a sorted T cell fraction (not recorded which). The CDR3 coding sequence is TGTGCCAGCAGTTACTCTGGGTACCGCTCTGGAAACACCATATATTTT. It encodes CASSYSGYRSGNTIYF.